This T cell receptor (beta chain) came from a study of cytomegalovirus exposure and HLA in healthy donors. The study, taken as a whole, reports: At a 0.05 false discovery rate, a later analysis found around 17,000 TCR beta sequences to be associated with HLA alleles.

Primers for the PCR totalled 60 Vbeta and 13 Jbeta. The data were produced by immunoSEQ multiplex PCR, yet TCRdb's version contains in-frame clones alone and is incomplete. Here the sample spans roughly 120,000 clones, around 77% being singletons. In regard to this clone: Its cognate antigen is unknown.

The donors, nominally healthy at sampling, likely had unrecorded immune exposures. The sequence derives from a woman between 40 and 55 years old in good health and CMV-seropositive. Source material: PBMCs.

CDR3 sequence: CASSQEGGARGNQPQHF. The CDR3, as DNA: TGCGCCAGCAGCCAAGAGGGGGGTGCCAGGGGCAATCAGCCCCAGCATTTT. The V call is TRBV4-1, the J call TRBJ1-5, with a weak D call TRBD1 (5 bases). The CDR3 loop spans 17 amino acids. V dropped 0 bases and J dropped 2 bases, with 14 bases sitting between them. The V gene's germline CDR1 is MGHRA and CDR2 YSYEKL.